This is a list of T cell receptor beta chains from one sample in a study of T cell changes during pregnancy in multiple sclerosis. Produced via immunoSEQ multiplex PCR; TCRdb's table is partial and in-frame only. The sample yields roughly 100,000 clones, roughly 92% seen once. Sequencing was performed on peripheral blood, taken after pregnancy. The receptors here all came from a female donor with multiple sclerosis, enrolled in a pregnancy study. CDR3s include the opening cysteine and the closing phenylalanine or tryptophan. A D gene is named only where the DNA matches it firmly. A clone size is listed for some rows: how often the clone was seen (once, few, many), or a class if it is expanded.

v_gene: TRBV5-1
j_gene: TRBJ2-2
d_gene: TRBD1
abundance: .
CDR3aa: CASSPSGQGTGELFF
CDR3nt: TGCGCCAGCAGCCCCTCGGGACAGGGAACCGGGGAGCTGTTTTTT

v_gene: TRBV6-1
j_gene: TRBJ2-1
d_gene: .
abundance: .
CDR3aa: CASVSGRNEQFF
CDR3nt: TGTGCCAGCGTTTCTGGGCGCAATGAGCAGTTCTTC

v_gene: TRBV19
j_gene: TRBJ1-1
d_gene: .
abundance: .
CDR3aa: CASRDRNTEAFF
CDR3nt: TGTGCCAGTCGAGACAGGAACACTGAAGCTTTCTTT

v_gene: TRBV5-1
j_gene: TRBJ2-2
d_gene: TRBD2
abundance: .
CDR3aa: CASSLRGGNTGELFF
CDR3nt: TGCGCCAGCAGCTTACGGGGGGGGAACACCGGGGAGCTGTTTTTT

v_gene: TRBV5-6
j_gene: TRBJ2-7
d_gene: .
abundance: .
CDR3aa: CASRSDGAYEQYF
CDR3nt: TGTGCCAGTCGATCGGACGGGGCCTACGAGCAGTACTTC

v_gene: TRBV13
j_gene: TRBJ1-1
d_gene: TRBD1
abundance: .
CDR3aa: CASSLWTGGWVNTEAFF
CDR3nt: TGTGCCAGCAGCTTATGGACAGGGGGCTGGGTGAACACTGAAGCTTTCTTT

v_gene: TRBV6-5
j_gene: TRBJ1-2
d_gene: TRBD1
abundance: .
CDR3aa: CASSHTGQGPYGYTF
CDR3nt: TGTGCCAGCAGTCATACCGGACAGGGCCCCTATGGCTACACCTTC

v_gene: TRBV5-1
j_gene: TRBJ1-2
d_gene: .
abundance: .
CDR3aa: CASSPGQPSNYGYTF
CDR3nt: TGCGCCAGCAGCCCAGGACAGCCCTCAAACTATGGCTACACCTTC

v_gene: TRBV6-5
j_gene: TRBJ2-1
d_gene: TRBD1
abundance: .
CDR3aa: CASNPTGIFGHEQFF
CDR3nt: TGTGCCAGCAACCCGACAGGGATTTTTGGCCATGAGCAGTTCTTC

v_gene: TRBV9
j_gene: TRBJ2-3
d_gene: .
abundance: .
CDR3aa: CASSVGGYKDTQYF
CDR3nt: TGTGCCAGCAGCGTAGGAGGATACAAAGATACGCAGTATTTT

v_gene: TRBV2
j_gene: TRBJ1-3
d_gene: .
abundance: .
CDR3aa: CASEGSHSGNTIYF
CDR3nt: TGTGCCAGCGAGGGTTCCCACTCTGGAAACACCATATATTTT

v_gene: TRBV9
j_gene: TRBJ1-2
d_gene: .
abundance: .
CDR3aa: CASSASYGYTF
CDR3nt: TGTGCCAGCAGCGCGTCCTATGGCTACACCTTC

v_gene: TRBV21-1
j_gene: TRBJ2-7
d_gene: .
abundance: once
CDR3aa: CARETGVPSYEQYF
CDR3nt: TGTGCCAGAGAGACAGGGGTGCCTTCCTACGAGCAGTACTTC

v_gene: TRBV5-6
j_gene: TRBJ1-1
d_gene: TRBD1
abundance: .
CDR3aa: CASSRGQLNTEAFF
CDR3nt: TGTGCCAGCAGCAGGGGACAGCTGAACACTGAAGCTTTCTTT

v_gene: TRBV5-6
j_gene: TRBJ2-4
d_gene: TRBD1
abundance: .
CDR3aa: CASRSGTGQNIQYF
CDR3nt: TGTGCCAGCAGGTCCGGGACAGGACAAAACATTCAGTACTTC

v_gene: TRBV9
j_gene: TRBJ2-5
d_gene: .
abundance: .
CDR3aa: CASSVVGGRQETQYF
CDR3nt: TGTGCCAGCAGCGTAGTCGGGGGGCGCCAAGAGACCCAGTACTTC

v_gene: TRBV11-2
j_gene: TRBJ2-7
d_gene: TRBD2
abundance: .
CDR3aa: CASSLLAGISYEQYF
CDR3nt: TGTGCCAGCAGCTTACTAGCGGGGATCTCCTACGAGCAGTACTTC

v_gene: TRBV23-1
j_gene: TRBJ2-7
d_gene: TRBD1
abundance: .
CDR3aa: CARLTGTEQYF
CDR3nt: TGCGCCAGGTTGACAGGGACCGAGCAGTACTTC

v_gene: TRBV25-1
j_gene: TRBJ2-5
d_gene: TRBD2
abundance: .
CDR3aa: CASSEYSGVGQETQYF
CDR3nt: TGTGCCAGCAGTGAATATAGCGGGGTAGGGCAAGAGACCCAGTACTTC

v_gene: TRBV10-1
j_gene: TRBJ2-3
d_gene: TRBD2
abundance: .
CDR3aa: CASSDLAVSSTDTQYF
CDR3nt: TGCGCCAGCAGTGATCTAGCGGTATCTAGCACAGATACGCAGTATTTT

v_gene: TRBV9
j_gene: TRBJ2-1
d_gene: TRBD1
abundance: .
CDR3aa: CASSKPGGSEHEQFF
CDR3nt: TGTGCCAGCAGCAAACCAGGGGGCTCTGAGCATGAGCAGTTCTTC

v_gene: TRBV11-2
j_gene: TRBJ1-1
d_gene: .
abundance: .
CDR3aa: CASSPSTGVNTEAFF
CDR3nt: TGTGCCAGCAGCCCCTCGACAGGAGTAAACACTGAAGCTTTCTTT

v_gene: TRBV12-5
j_gene: TRBJ1-2
d_gene: TRBD1
abundance: .
CDR3aa: CASGKTGGNYGYTF
CDR3nt: TGTGCTAGTGGGAAGACAGGGGGAAACTATGGCTACACCTTC

v_gene: TRBV7-2
j_gene: TRBJ1-2
d_gene: .
abundance: .
CDR3aa: CASSSASGVWPGYTF
CDR3nt: TGTGCCAGCAGCTCCGCATCAGGGGTATGGCCTGGCTACACCTTC

v_gene: TRBV13
j_gene: TRBJ2-5
d_gene: .
abundance: .
CDR3aa: CASSPENGLETQYF
CDR3nt: TGTGCCAGCAGCCCCGAGAACGGACTGGAGACCCAGTACTTC

v_gene: TRBV5-1
j_gene: TRBJ2-1
d_gene: TRBD1
abundance: .
CDR3aa: CASSLGFRSGGNYEQFF
CDR3nt: TGCGCCAGCAGCTTGGGATTTCGGTCAGGGGGTAATTATGAGCAGTTCTTC

v_gene: TRBV7-2
j_gene: TRBJ2-1
d_gene: TRBD1
abundance: .
CDR3aa: CASSLAGTGLSYNEQFF
CDR3nt: TGTGCCAGCAGCCTTGCGGGGACAGGACTTTCCTACAATGAGCAGTTCTTC

v_gene: TRBV7-9
j_gene: TRBJ1-1
d_gene: TRBD1
abundance: .
CDR3aa: CASSYRDRNTEAFF
CDR3nt: TGTGCCAGCAGCTACCGGGACAGGAACACTGAAGCTTTCTTT

v_gene: TRBV28
j_gene: TRBJ2-3
d_gene: TRBD2
abundance: .
CDR3aa: CASSLGLGPDTQYF
CDR3nt: TGTGCCAGCAGCCTCGGACTAGGTCCAGATACGCAGTATTTT

v_gene: TRBV13
j_gene: TRBJ1-3
d_gene: .
abundance: .
CDR3aa: CASSFLDRNTIYF
CDR3nt: TGTGCCAGCAGCTTCCTAGATCGAAACACCATATATTTT

v_gene: TRBV6-5
j_gene: TRBJ2-7
d_gene: TRBD2
abundance: .
CDR3aa: CASTLTGGYEQYF
CDR3nt: TGTGCCAGCACCTTGACGGGGGGCTACGAGCAGTACTTC

v_gene: TRBV7-9
j_gene: TRBJ2-5
d_gene: .
abundance: once
CDR3aa: CASSLEGGGLETQYF
CDR3nt: TGTGCCAGCAGCTTAGAGGGGGGGGGCCTCGAGACCCAGTACTTC

v_gene: TRBV19
j_gene: TRBJ1-1
d_gene: .
abundance: .
CDR3aa: CASKPGGSYTEAFF
CDR3nt: TGTGCCAGCAAACCTGGGGGCTCGTACACTGAAGCTTTCTTT

v_gene: TRBV9
j_gene: TRBJ2-7
d_gene: .
abundance: .
CDR3aa: CASSRDWGGTYEQYF
CDR3nt: TGTGCCAGCAGCCGCGATTGGGGCGGGACCTACGAGCAGTACTTC

v_gene: TRBV6-6
j_gene: TRBJ2-1
d_gene: TRBD1
abundance: .
CDR3aa: CASNGQGGLLNEQFF
CDR3nt: TGTGCCAGCAACGGACAGGGAGGTCTCCTGAATGAGCAGTTCTTC

v_gene: TRBV6-1
j_gene: TRBJ1-2
d_gene: .
abundance: .
CDR3aa: CANGGGQGGYTF
CDR3nt: TGTGCCAACGGGGGGGGGCAGGGTGGCTACACCTTC

v_gene: TRBV27
j_gene: TRBJ1-1
d_gene: TRBD1
abundance: .
CDR3aa: CASSGTVFWYTEAFF
CDR3nt: TGTGCCAGCAGTGGGACAGTGTTCTGGTACACTGAAGCTTTCTTT

v_gene: TRBV4-2
j_gene: TRBJ2-7
d_gene: TRBD2
abundance: .
CDR3aa: CASSQESASGGYEQYF
CDR3nt: TGTGCCAGCAGCCAAGAGTCCGCTAGCGGGGGTTACGAGCAGTACTTC

v_gene: TRBV7-9
j_gene: TRBJ2-7
d_gene: .
abundance: .
CDR3aa: CASSPRQSSSYEQYF
CDR3nt: TGTGCCAGCAGCCCTCGACAGAGTAGCTCCTACGAGCAGTACTTC

v_gene: TRBV10-3
j_gene: TRBJ1-4
d_gene: .
abundance: .
CDR3aa: CAISEPEADNEKLFF
CDR3nt: TGTGCCATCAGTGAGCCGGAGGCCGACAATGAAAAACTGTTTTTT

v_gene: TRBV6-5
j_gene: TRBJ2-7
d_gene: .
abundance: .
CDR3aa: CASRGIDRPYEQYF
CDR3nt: TGTGCCAGCAGAGGGATAGACAGGCCCTACGAGCAGTACTTC

v_gene: TRBV29-1
j_gene: TRBJ2-5
d_gene: TRBD2
abundance: .
CDR3aa: CSARGAGTSSETQYF
CDR3nt: TGCAGCGCAAGGGGGGCTGGGACTAGCTCTGAGACCCAGTACTTC

v_gene: TRBV7-9
j_gene: TRBJ1-1
d_gene: TRBD1
abundance: once
CDR3aa: CASSPSVLNRGTEAFF
CDR3nt: TGTGCCAGCAGCCCCTCAGTCCTTAACAGGGGCACTGAAGCTTTCTTT

v_gene: TRBV19
j_gene: TRBJ2-5
d_gene: TRBD1
abundance: .
CDR3aa: CASSDSGTGEWETQYF
CDR3nt: TGTGCCAGTAGTGACTCCGGGACAGGGGAGTGGGAGACCCAGTACTTC

v_gene: TRBV27
j_gene: TRBJ2-3
d_gene: .
abundance: .
CDR3aa: CASSFRDTSRTDTQYF
CDR3nt: TGTGCCAGCAGTTTCCGGGACACCAGCCGCACAGATACGCAGTATTTT

v_gene: TRBV4-2
j_gene: TRBJ2-1
d_gene: .
abundance: .
CDR3aa: CASSQAGTYLVNEQFF
CDR3nt: TGTGCCAGCAGCCAAGCCGGGACATATTTGGTAAATGAGCAGTTCTTC

v_gene: TRBV5-1
j_gene: TRBJ1-2
d_gene: .
abundance: .
CDR3aa: CASSLEGDIYGYTF
CDR3nt: TGCGCCAGCAGCTTGGAGGGGGACATCTATGGCTACACCTTC

v_gene: TRBV7-5
j_gene: TRBJ2-1
d_gene: .
abundance: .
CDR3aa: CARSLVVGGDPSSYNEQFF
CDR3nt: TGTGCCAGAAGCTTAGTGGTGGGGGGGGACCCAAGCTCCTACAATGAGCAGTTCTTC

v_gene: TRBV7-2
j_gene: TRBJ1-2
d_gene: TRBD1
abundance: .
CDR3aa: CASSLGQFAAYGYTF
CDR3nt: TGTGCCAGCAGCCTGGGACAGTTCGCGGCCTATGGCTACACCTTC

v_gene: TRBV7-8
j_gene: TRBJ2-1
d_gene: .
abundance: few
CDR3aa: CASSLKQNEQFF
CDR3nt: TGTGCCAGCAGCTTAAAACAAAATGAGCAGTTCTTC

v_gene: TRBV5-1
j_gene: TRBJ2-5
d_gene: TRBD2
abundance: .
CDR3aa: CASSLDATAGGREAQYF
CDR3nt: TGCGCCAGCAGCTTGGATGCCACGGCGGGGGGTAGAGAAGCCCAGTACTTC

v_gene: TRBV5-1
j_gene: TRBJ2-5
d_gene: .
abundance: .
CDR3aa: CASSEFQTGVKQETQYF
CDR3nt: TGCGCCAGCAGTGAGTTCCAGACAGGCGTCAAACAAGAGACCCAGTACTTC

v_gene: TRBV7-6
j_gene: TRBJ2-7
d_gene: TRBD1
abundance: once
CDR3aa: CASSSGQGFHEQYF
CDR3nt: TGTGCCAGCAGCTCCGGACAGGGATTCCACGAGCAGTACTTC

v_gene: TRBV7-8
j_gene: TRBJ1-4
d_gene: .
abundance: .
CDR3aa: CASTQAGTNEKLFF
CDR3nt: TGTGCCAGCACCCAGGCGGGGACTAATGAAAAACTGTTTTTT

v_gene: TRBV5-6
j_gene: TRBJ1-2
d_gene: TRBD1
abundance: .
CDR3aa: CASSFGQGITYGYTF
CDR3nt: TGTGCCAGCAGCTTTGGACAGGGGATTACCTATGGCTACACCTTC

v_gene: TRBV5-1
j_gene: TRBJ2-7
d_gene: TRBD2
abundance: .
CDR3aa: CASSPGPSGGPAGEQYF
CDR3nt: TGCGCCAGCAGCCCTGGGCCTAGCGGGGGGCCCGCGGGGGAGCAGTACTTC

v_gene: TRBV19
j_gene: TRBJ1-2
d_gene: TRBD1
abundance: few
CDR3aa: CASSRHRGDYGYTF
CDR3nt: TGTGCCAGTAGTAGGCACAGGGGTGACTATGGCTACACCTTC

v_gene: TRBV2
j_gene: TRBJ2-2
d_gene: TRBD1
abundance: .
CDR3aa: CASSKPGQGKWELFF
CDR3nt: TGTGCCAGCAGTAAACCGGGACAGGGGAAGTGGGAGCTGTTTTTT

v_gene: TRBV9
j_gene: TRBJ2-5
d_gene: TRBD2
abundance: .
CDR3aa: CASSDGLVGETQYF
CDR3nt: TGTGCCAGCAGCGACGGACTAGTAGGAGAGACCCAGTACTTC